Presented here are 8 T cell receptor beta chains from one specimen sequenced in a study of T cells after yellow fever vaccination. Using its own MiXCR run on the 5' RACE reads, TCRdb lists one record per CDR3 protein. The data contain approximately 300,000 distinct CDR3 sequences, 9.5% to 12% of them singletons. The material was CD4+ T cells sorted from PBMCs, obtained 45 days after the yellow fever booster vaccination. The receptor set was obtained from a man younger than 30 who received the YFV17D yellow fever vaccine.

The gene calls are TRBV7-2 and TRBJ2-3; D is perhaps TRBD1 (5 bases). There are 15 residues in the CDR3. Germline V gene data show CDR1 as SGHTA and CDR2 as FQGNSA. Trimming stripped 5 bases from V and 0 bases from J, with 12 bases between. The CDR3 is CASSQQVSSTDTQYF. CDR3 coding DNA: TGTGCCAGCAGCCAACAGGTCTCTAGCACAGATACGCAGTATTTT. Full variable domain (missing parts from reference TRBV7-2 and TRBJ2-3): GAGVSQSPSNKVTEKGKDVELRCDPISGHTALYWYRQSLGQGLEFLIYFQGNSAPDKSGLPSDRFSAERTGGSVSTLTIQRTQQEDSAVYLCASSQQVSSTDTQYFGPGTRLTVL.

This clonotype was seen a few times. This chain links TRBV18 with TRBJ1-3, with D unresolved. The CDR3 has 14 amino acids. From germline, CDR1 is KGHSH and CDR2 LQKENI. V lost 0 bases and J lost 2, with 5 bases in between. CDR3 in DNA: TGTGCCAGCTCACCACCAGGGCCTGGAAACACCATATATTTT. Its translation is CASSPPGPGNTIYF.

This clonotype has only a few counts. The genes are TRBV20-1 and TRBJ2-1, with 9 bases fitting TRBD2. The V segment lost 1 base and the J segment 8 bases; nucleotides outside the gene matches: 6. This CDR3 has 14 residues. Germline values: CDR1 DFQATT, CDR2 SNEGSKA (reference sequence). CDR3 residues: CSARAGGGAYEQFF. CDR3 bases: TGCAGTGCTAGAGCTGGCGGGGGGGCCTATGAGCAGTTCTTC.

The chain uses TRBV7-8 and TRBJ1-1; D gene ambiguous. CDR1 is SGHVS and CDR2 is FQNEAQ in the germline V gene. This CDR3 has 15 amino acids. Trimming removed 8 bases at V and 1 base at J, with 17 bases between. CDR3 region: CASLSNARRNTEAFF. The CDR3 DNA sequence: TGTGCCAGCCTCTCGAACGCGCGGAGGAACACTGAAGCTTTCTTT. Based on the CDR3 plus reference TRBV7-8 and TRBJ1-1, the full variable domain is GAGVSQSPRYKVAKRGQDVALRCDPISGHVSLFWYQQALGQGPEFLTYFQNEAQLDKSGLPSDRFFAERPEGSVSTLKIQRTQQEDSAVYLCASLSNARRNTEAFFGQGTRLTVV.

The V and J genes are TRBV5-1 and TRBJ2-3; TRBD2 matches at 8 bases. V shed 3 bases and J 5 bases; nucleotides not matched to a gene: 8. The CDR3 is made up of 15 amino acids. Germline CDR1 SGHRS, CDR2 YFSETQ. CDR3 sequence (DNA): TGCGCCAGCAGCTGGCGGGGGGCAGTGGAAGATACGCAGTATTTT. Translation: CASSWRGAVEDTQYF.

In its sample, this clonotype was seen a few times. The rearrangement joins TRBV5-8 to TRBJ1-5, with 9 bases identical to TRBD1. The CDR3 extends over 19 amino acids. The V gene end was trimmed by 2 bases and the J gene end by 0 bases; junction bases not matched to a gene: 12. Germline-derived CDR1 and CDR2 are SGHTS and YDEGEE. The CDR3 bases are TGTGCCAGCAGCTTTATAGCCGGGACAGGGTTTTATAGCAATCAGCCCCAGCATTTT. Translated: CASSFIAGTGFYSNQPQHF.

There are many counts of this clonotype. The V gene is TRBV7-8, the J gene TRBJ2-7; 9 bases line up with TRBD1. The ends lost 3 bases at V and 5 bases at J; junction bases unmatched: 8. This CDR3 has 15 residues. CDR1 and CDR2 (germline): SGHVS, FQNEAQ. The CDR3 sequence is CASSFPGTGRNEQYF. The CDR3 region has the DNA TGTGCCAGCAGCTTCCCCGGGACAGGGAGAAACGAGCAGTACTTC.

V is TRBV18 and J is TRBJ2-7; a possible D gene is TRBD1 (6 bases). The CDR3 totals 16 residues. V dropped 3 bases and J dropped 6 bases, with 21 bases sitting between them. Looked up from germline, CDR1 is KGHSH and CDR2 is LQKENI. The CDR3: CASSPYDSSQGIEQYF. As DNA, the CDR3 is TGTGCCAGCTCACCCTACGATTCATCACAGGGTATCGAGCAGTACTTC.